The 22 T cell receptor beta chains in this list originate from one sample, sequenced in a study of cytomegalovirus exposure and HLA in healthy donors. The study ran its PCR with 60 Vbeta and 13 Jbeta primers. Method: immunoSEQ multiplex PCR; TCRdb's copy keeps in-frame clones and lacks some. The sample records around 100,000 clones, almost 80% being singletons. Sequencing was carried out using PBMCs. These receptors were obtained from a man over 45 in good health and CMV-seropositive.

This rearrangement joins TRBV29-1 to TRBJ1-2, with 10 bases that match TRBD1. Trimming at V came to 6 bases and at J to 6 bases, leaving 10 bases not matched to a gene. CDR3 length: 14 residues. CDR1 is SQVTM, CDR2 ANQGSEA, per germline. The CDR3 DNA reads TGCAGCGTGGCACGTTCTGGGACAGGGGATGGCTACACCTTC. The encoded protein is CSVARSGTGDGYTF.

Comments on this clone: Other DNA sequences in the sample encode the same CDR3. The J gene is TRBJ2-5, the V gene TRBV11-3; maybe TRBD1 (6 bases). This CDR3 is built from 14 residues. CDR1 is SGHNT, CDR2 YENEEA, per germline. The V end lost 0 bases, the J end lost 5 bases, and 10 bases lay between the germline ends. CDR3 DNA: TGTGCCAGCAGCTTAGATGGGGGCGGGGAGACCCAGTACTTC. It translates to CASSLDGGGETQYF.

The rearrangement links TRBV11-2 to TRBJ2-7; a possible D gene is TRBD2 (6 bases). CDR3 length: 14 amino acids. The germline gives CDR1 SGHAT, CDR2 FQNNGV. V was trimmed by 5 bases and J by 2 bases, leaving 13 bases between them. CDR3 in DNA: TGTGCCAGCAGCCCGGGGGTCGGGACCTACGAGCAGTACTTC. Its translation: CASSPGVGTYEQYF.

The DNA of the CDR3 is TGTGCCAGCAGCCAAGTGAGCATGAGACTAGCGGGAGGGAGAAATGAGCAGTTCTTC. Translated, it gives CASSQVSMRLAGGRNEQFF. V and J are TRBV14 and TRBJ2-1, with TRBD2 identical over 14 bases. Germline V gene data show CDR1 as SGHDN and CDR2 as FVKESK. The J segment lost 7 bases and the V segment lost 1 base, leaving 12 bases of the junction unmatched. This CDR3 spans 19 amino acids.

A single count supports this clone. Other DNA sequences in this sample translate to the same CDR3. The chain is built from TRBV7-9 and TRBJ2-5; no clear D. CDR3 length: 11 amino acids. Germline assignment: CDR1 SEHNR and CDR2 FQNEAQ (reference sequence). V dropped 4 bases and J dropped 2 bases, with 2 bases sitting between them. The CDR3 nucleotides read TGTGCCAGCAGCTCACAAGAGACCCAGTACTTC. Its protein is CASSSQETQYF.

The chain is built from TRBV9 and TRBJ2-2, with unresolved D. Germline V gene sequence: CDR1 SGDLS, CDR2 YYNGEE. This CDR3 is built from 17 residues. V was cut by 1 base and J by 0 bases, with 13 bases left in between. The CDR3, as DNA: TGTGCCAGCAGCGTACAGCCCGACAACGCGAACACCGGGGAGCTGTTTTTT. This translates into CASSVQPDNANTGELFF. Together with reference TRBV9 and TRBJ2-2, the CDR3 gives the full variable domain: DSGVTQTPKHLITATGQRVTLRCSPRSGDLSVYWYQQSLDQGLQFLIQYYNGEERAKGNILERFSAQQFPDLHSELNLSSLELGDSALYFCASSVQPDNANTGELFFGEGSRLTVL.

This clone came up a few times. The V call is TRBV6-4, the J call TRBJ1-1; D is possibly TRBD1 (5 bases). V was trimmed by 5 bases and J by 6 bases, leaving 13 bases between them. This CDR3 is built from 13 residues. CDR1 and CDR2 (germline): MRHNA, SNTAGT. The CDR3 coding sequence is TGTGCCAGCAGTCCCACAGGTAGGGCTGAAGCTTTCTTT. Amino acids: CASSPTGRAEAFF.

The chain has TRBV28 and TRBJ2-5; 7 nucleotides match TRBD2. Germline V gene sequence: CDR1 MDHEN, CDR2 SYDVKM. The junction had 15 bases not matched to a gene; V was cut back by 3 bases and J by 5 bases. This CDR3 is built from 17 residues. The CDR3 coding sequence is TGTGCCAGCAGTTTGGCGGGGGTCCCAACCCCGTTGGAGACCCAGTACTTC. This encodes CASSLAGVPTPLETQYF.

In regard to this clone: The junction and the germline gene differ at one end; a read error may be behind it. CDR3 loop: CSSSRTSGRGETQYF. The CDR3 DNA reads as TGTTCCAGCAGCCGGACTAGCGGGAGAGGCGAGACCCAGTACTTC. The J gene is TRBJ2-5, the V gene TRBV7-9; TRBD2 aligns across 13 bases. Germline V gene sequence: CDR1 SEHNR, CDR2 FQNEAQ (reference sequence). The CDR3 is 15 amino acids.

This chain joins TRBV19 and TRBJ2-7; 10 positions match TRBD1. Germline V lookup: CDR1 LNHDA, CDR2 SQIVND (reference sequence). The CDR3 has 19 residues. With 3 bases clipped from V and 4 bases from J, the junction kept 18 bases outside the gene matches. The DNA for the CDR3 is TGTGCCAGTAGTATCGCCGGGACAGGGGCACTCTGGGGGAAATACGAGCAGTACTTC. As protein: CASSIAGTGALWGKYEQYF. The full variable domain, rest sourced from reference TRBV19 and TRBJ2-7, is DGGITQSPKYLFRKEGQNVTLSCEQNLNHDAMYWYRQDPGQGLRLIYYSQIVNDFQKGDIAEGYSVSREKKESFPLTVTSAQKNPTAFYLCASSIAGTGALWGKYEQYFGPGTRLTVT.

To note about this clone: At the DNA level, this CDR3 is encoded by other sequences in the same sample as well. The rearrangement links TRBV6-6 to TRBJ1-1, with a tentative D call TRBD1 (6 bases). V dropped 2 bases and J dropped 1 base, with 11 bases sitting between them. Per the germline V gene, CDR1 is MNHNY and CDR2 is SVGAGI (reference sequence). This CDR3 is 15 amino acids long. The CDR3 loop reads CASSYLGQGNTEAFF. DNA of the CDR3: TGTGCCAGCAGTTACCTGGGACAAGGGAACACTGAAGCTTTCTTT.

This clone was counted only a few times. The chain uses TRBV7-9 and TRBJ2-5; D uncertain. CDR3 length: 11 residues. The V end was cut by 8 bases, the J end by 5 bases, with 9 bases between. The germline V gene has CDR1 SEHNR and CDR2 FQNEAQ (reference sequence). The CDR3 coding sequence is TGTGCCAGCGTAGAAATGGAGACCCAGTACTTC. Translation gives CASVEMETQYF.

J is TRBJ1-5 and V is TRBV27; D is unresolved. CDR3 length equals 15 residues. Trimming removed 6 bases at V and 5 bases at J, with 17 bases between. CDR1 MNHEY and CDR2 SMNVEV come from the germline V gene (reference sequence). CDR3 protein: CASSTPEGRHQPQHF. The DNA of the CDR3 is TGTGCCAGCAGCACCCCGGAGGGAAGGCATCAGCCCCAGCATTTT.

The chain has TRBV5-1 and TRBJ2-7; 7 nucleotides match TRBD1. J was trimmed by 0 bases and V by 1 base; bases with no gene match: 4. Germline V gene sequence: CDR1 SGHRS, CDR2 YFSETQ. The CDR3 covers 15 residues. This CDR3 is CASSLQNRGSYEQYF. The CDR3 DNA follows: TGCGCCAGCAGCTTGCAAAACAGGGGCTCCTACGAGCAGTACTTC.

This clone was picked up a small number of times. The rearrangement links TRBV2 to TRBJ2-7, with 10 bases fitting TRBD1. Germline lookup yields CDR1 SNHLY and CDR2 FYNNEI. This CDR3 has 15 residues. Trimming at V came to 7 bases and at J to 4 bases, leaving 10 bases not matched to a gene. The chain's CDR3 is CASKVVGTGAYEQYF. The DNA of the CDR3 is TGTGCCAGCAAGGTGGTCGGGACAGGGGCTTACGAGCAGTACTTC.

The chain joins TRBV5-1 to TRBJ1-1; 9 nucleotides agree with TRBD1. CDR3 length equals 17 residues. Germline V gene data show CDR1 as SGHRS and CDR2 as YFSETQ. The V gene end was trimmed by 0 bases and the J gene end by 0 bases; junction bases not matched to a gene: 6. The CDR3 here is CASSLAGTGQLNTEAFF. Written as DNA, the CDR3 is TGCGCCAGCAGCTTGGCGGGGACAGGGCAACTGAACACTGAAGCTTTCTTT. Filled out from reference TRBV5-1 and TRBJ1-1, the complete variable domain reads KAGVTQTPRYLIKTRGQQVTLSCSPISGHRSVSWYQQTPGQGLQFLFEYFSETQRNKGNFPGRFSGRQFSNSRSEMNVSTLELGDSALYLCASSLAGTGQLNTEAFFGQGTRLTVV.

This clone was detected a few times. The chain combines TRBV18 with TRBJ2-2, with 7 bases that match TRBD2. V lost 2 bases to trimming and J lost 5 bases; unmatched junction nucleotides: 8. The germline V gene has CDR1 KGHSH and CDR2 LQKENI. The CDR3 is 16 residues long. CDR3 nucleotides: TGTGCCAGCTCACCAACCGGGACTAAACTGACCGGGGAGCTGTTTTTT. It encodes CASSPTGTKLTGELFF.

This clone came up a few times. The J gene is TRBJ2-3, the V gene TRBV27; weak D call: TRBD2 (5 bases). V was trimmed by 5 bases and J by 3 bases, leaving 21 bases between them. The CDR3 has 17 residues. The V gene's germline CDR1 is MNHEY and CDR2 SMNVEV (reference sequence). CDR3 protein: CASSPPERAVMTDTQYF. As DNA, the CDR3 is TGTGCCAGCAGTCCCCCGGAGAGGGCGGTCATGACAGATACGCAGTATTTT.

In the case of this clone: One end of the junction varies from germline; a read error may be responsible. The rearrangement uses TRBV11-2 and TRBJ2-7, with 8 bases identical to TRBD2. Looked up from germline, CDR1 is SGHAT and CDR2 is FQNNGV. The CDR3 length is 13 residues. The CDR3 region is CASSLAGGDFHSF. CDR3 nucleotides: TGTGCCAGCAGCTTAGCCGGGGGGGACTTTCACTCCTTC.

The chain combines TRBV30 with TRBJ1-5; D gene uncertain. The germline V gene encodes CDR1 GTSNPN and CDR2 SVGIG (reference sequence). The V end was cut by 2 bases, the J end by 3 bases, with 8 bases between. This CDR3 comprises 13 residues. The CDR3 region is CAWSKDSNQPQHF. The CDR3 DNA sequence: TGTGCCTGGAGTAAAGACTCCAATCAGCCCCAGCATTTT.

This chain links TRBV6-6 with TRBJ2-4; 10 nucleotides agree with TRBD2. Losses at the gene ends were 7 bases for V and 8 bases for J; bases not matched to a gene: 5. Germline values: CDR1 MNHNY, CDR2 SVGAGI (reference sequence). The CDR3 contains 13 residues. The CDR3 DNA reads TGTGCCAGCATACCTAGCGGGAGTGACATTCAGTACTTC. Translating gives CASIPSGSDIQYF.

The chain carries TRBV6-1 and TRBJ1-2, with D maybe TRBD1 (6 bases). Trimming shortened V by 6 bases and J by 8 bases, and 22 bases separated the two germline ends. The length of the CDR3 is 15 residues. Germline-derived CDR1 and CDR2 are MNHNS and SASEGT. CDR3 in DNA: TGTGCCAGCAGCCCCAGGGAGGGGGTTTCTAACGGCTACACCTTC. Amino acid sequence: CASSPREGVSNGYTF.